The clone carrying this T cell receptor beta chain was detected only a few times. The CDR3 contains 18 residues. V lost 3 bases and J 1 base, leaving 16 bases between the germline ends. Germline CDR1 reads LNHDA; CDR2 reads SQIVND (reference sequence). The sample belongs to a study of early T cells in non-severe SARS-CoV-2 infection. One entry per CDR3 protein, called by TCRdb with MiXCR from the 5' RACE reads. Here the sample spans some 67,000 distinct CDR3 sequences, roughly an eighth being singletons. The sequence came from an adult who was a healthcare worker with PCR-confirmed SARS-CoV-2 infection or an uninfected control (not recorded which). Sequencing was performed on whole blood. The rearrangement links TRBV19 to TRBJ2-6; D possibly matches TRBD1 or TRBD2 (6 bases each). CDR3 region: CASSIVRGTPSGANVLTF. Here the CDR3 DNA reads TGTGCCAGTAGTATCGTCCGGGGGACACCGTCTGGGGCCAACGTCCTGACTTTC.